This T cell receptor beta chain comes out of a study of cytomegalovirus exposure and HLA in healthy donors. PCR employed 60 Vbeta and 13 Jbeta primers. Measured with immunoSEQ multiplex PCR; TCRdb has only the in-frame clones, and not every one. This table has around 190,000 clones, 82% appearing once. The CDR3 covers 18 residues. V and J are TRBV21-1 and TRBJ2-7; TRBD2, as called in the table, went unchecked against the DNA. TRBV21-1 constitutes a pseudogene. Sequenced input: PBMCs. The receptor comes from a woman aged 50 to 65 in good health and CMV-seronegative. The CDR3 region has the DNA TGTGCCAGCAGCAGATCAAATAAGCGGGGGCCCTCTCCCTACGAGCAGTACTTC. Its protein is CASSRSNKRGPSPYEQYF.